The 6 T cell receptor beta chains below were found in one sample sequenced in a study of blood T cell repertoires in COVID-19. Using immunoSEQ multiplex PCR, the repertoire was profiled, and TCRdb retains in-frame clones only, with some absent. The sample has 130,000 to 150,000 clones, approximately 87% seen once. Sequencing used peripheral blood. Source of these receptors: a woman in her 50s with active or convalescent COVID-19.

This chain links TRBV24-1 with TRBJ2-2; 10 bases map to TRBD1. The CDR3 has 19 amino acids. Trimming at V came to 4 bases and at J to 5 bases, leaving 15 bases not matched to a gene. The germline CDR1 and CDR2 sequences are KGHDR and SFDVKD. CDR3 sequence reads: CATSEPAVRGQGWTGELFF. In DNA form, the CDR3 reads TGTGCCACCAGTGAGCCCGCCGTCCGGGGACAGGGGTGGACCGGGGAGCTGTTTTTT.

The V call is TRBV30, the J call TRBJ2-5; 9 nucleotides agree with TRBD2. There are 16 residues in the CDR3. CDR1 and CDR2 (germline): GTSNPN, SVGIG (reference sequence). Losses at the gene ends were 0 bases for V and 1 base for J; bases not matched to a gene: 6. The chain's CDR3 is CAWSVGVAGAQETQYF. In nucleotides, the CDR3 is TGTGCCTGGAGTGTCGGAGTAGCGGGGGCCCAAGAGACCCAGTACTTC.

The chain links TRBV27 to TRBJ2-1; 12 nucleotides line up with TRBD2. Trimming took 5 bases from V and 7 from J; bases not matched to a gene: 12. The CDR3 is made up of 17 amino acids. From germline, CDR1 is MNHEY and CDR2 SMNVEV (reference sequence). Here the CDR3 DNA reads TGTGCCAGCAGTCAATCCACCGGACTAGCGGGGAGAAATGAGCAGTTCTTC. Encoded protein: CASSQSTGLAGRNEQFF.

This rearrangement joins TRBV10-1 to TRBJ1-4; 7 nucleotides align to TRBD1. Germline V gene data show CDR1 as WNHNN and CDR2 as SYGVQD (reference sequence). The CDR3 is made up of 15 amino acids. V gave up 7 bases and J gave up 8 bases; unmatched junction bases: 13. In DNA form, the CDR3 reads TGCGCCAGCACCAACGACAGGGTTAATTGGGAAAAACTGTTTTTT. Its translation is CASTNDRVNWEKLFF.

The J gene is TRBJ1-4, the V gene TRBV28; D remains ambiguous. Germline CDR1 is MDHEN and CDR2 is SYDVKM. The CDR3 sequence is 16 residues long. Trimming pared 3 bases from V and 0 bases from J, leaving 11 bases between. The CDR3 here is CASSLARFATNEKLFF. CDR3 coding DNA: TGTGCCAGCAGTTTGGCTCGATTTGCAACTAATGAAAAACTGTTTTTT.

This clone has at least ten counts. Other DNA sequences in this sample translate to the same CDR3. The genes are TRBV7-9 and TRBJ2-1, with TRBD2 matching 7 bases. The CDR3 contains 13 residues. The germline V gene encodes CDR1 SEHNR and CDR2 FQNEAQ (reference sequence). V shed 0 bases, J shed 7 bases, and the junction held 0 bases outside the gene matches. The CDR3 DNA follows: TGTGCCAGCAGCTTAGCGGGGGGGAATGAGCAGTTCTTC. This codes for CASSLAGGNEQFF.